The clone carrying this T cell receptor (beta chain) has ten or more counts. Priming of first-strand cDNA relied on TRAV- and TRBV-specific primers (covering alpha and beta chains). TCR amplification involved around 22 PCR cycles with a constant-region primer and V-primer adapter. TCRdb re-derived calls from the reads in MiXCR, one entry per CDR3 protein. Of fewer than 90,000 distinct CDR3 sequences in the sample, 18% are singletons; the top ten hold about 5.5%. This sample is part of a study of low-dose radiotherapy and immunotherapy resistance in tumors. Study background: Cohort 1 got 0.5 Gy per fraction every 2 weeks, 6.5 Gy in total. Patients took 300 mg oral aspirin daily for four cycles from cycle 1 day 1.

Time point: before trial treatment. Patients deemed eligible presented with advanced solid tumors lacking tumor-infiltrating lymphocytes. The CDR3 spans 16 residues. V dropped 0 bases and J dropped 1 base, with 12 bases sitting between them. The germline CDR1 and CDR2 sequences are LGHNA and YSLEER. The specimen was PBMCs, collected before treatment. This receptor was identified in a male donor with prostate cancer. J is TRBJ2-5 and V is TRBV4-3; perhaps TRBD1 as D (6 bases). Written as DNA, the CDR3 is TGCGCCAGCAGCCAAGAACCACGACAGGTCCAAGAGACCCAGTACTTC. The encoded protein is CASSQEPRQVQETQYF.